The 6 T cell receptor beta chains below were found in one sample sequenced in a study of Ad26.COV2.S vaccination and SARS-CoV-2 variants (dated by TCRdb to 2020 to 2023). The sample's treatment or condition, from its label and the paper: roughly 18 received Ad26.COV2.S at low or high dose, single or two shots; roughly 5 received placebo; per-sample allocation not given. For vaccine and placebo recipients, the sequenced repertoires came from samples collected on day 63 after the first injection. Library construction relied on the immunoSEQ multiplex PCR assay. This immuneACCESS table, as held by TCRdb, lists in-frame sequences with V and J called but not all clones. Of the missing ones, under half trace to an unresolved V gene in checked studies; the others have no known cause. This sample comprises about 410,000 clones, about 85% of them detected only once. The ten largest clones capture 3% to 4.5% of the sample.

Sample: peripheral blood, taken in a trial of Ad26.COV2.S vaccine versus placebo. The source is a person aged 18 to 59 who received the Ad26.COV2.S COVID-19 vaccine or a placebo.

This sequence joins TRBV10-3 and TRBJ1-1, with 7 bases that match TRBD1. The CDR3 is made up of 11 amino acids. Germline V gives CDR1 ENHRY, CDR2 SYGVKD. The V segment lost 6 bases and the J segment 8 bases; nucleotides outside the gene matches: 3. This chain's CDR3 is CAIREDREAFF. DNA for the CDR3: TGTGCCATCAGGGAGGACAGGGAAGCTTTCTTT.

The chain carries TRBV9 and TRBJ2-1, with 8 bases that match TRBD2. Germline lookup yields CDR1 SGDLS and CDR2 YYNGEE. The CDR3 has 15 amino acids. The ends lost 9 bases at V and 4 bases at J; junction bases unmatched: 12. DNA of the CDR3: TGTGCCACCTCACAGTCGGGGGGGACGTACAATGAGCAGTTCTTC. This gives the protein CATSQSGGTYNEQFF.

The chain couples TRBV30 to TRBJ1-6, with 8 bases that match TRBD1. The CDR3 covers 14 residues. CDR1 is GTSNPN, CDR2 SVGIG, per germline (reference sequence). V shed 0 bases and J 10 bases; nucleotides not matched to a gene: 5. CDR3 sequence (DNA): TGTGCCTGGAGTGTACCAGGGGGCTTATCACCCCTCCACTTT. This codes for CAWSVPGGLSPLHF.

The chain links TRBV29-1 to TRBJ1-5, with D perhaps TRBD1 (6 bases). Germline V gene sequence: CDR1 SQVTM, CDR2 ANQGSEA. The CDR3 length is 14 residues. The V and J ends lost 7 bases and 2 bases respectively, with 15 bases between them. CDR3 region: CSAAGGPGNQPQHF. CDR3 in DNA: TGCAGCGCCGCGGGGGGGCCAGGCAATCAGCCCCAGCATTTT.

This clone was picked up a small number of times. DNA of the CDR3: TGTGCCAGCAGCTTCGGGCTCAGGGAAGATCAGCCCCAGCATTTT. This translates into CASSFGLREDQPQHF. This chain links TRBV7-2 with TRBJ1-5, with D possibly being TRBD1 (5 bases). The germline V gene has CDR1 SGHTA and CDR2 FQGNSA. V lost 3 bases and J lost 5, with 14 bases in between. The CDR3 sequence is 15 residues long.

The chain has TRBV2 and TRBJ2-3, with D perhaps matching TRBD1 (6 bases). This CDR3 is built from 14 residues. With 4 bases removed from V and 2 bases from J, the gap between germline ends came to 10 bases. Per the germline V gene, CDR1 is SNHLY and CDR2 is FYNNEI. The CDR3, as DNA: TGTGCCAGCAGTGGGGACACCTCCACAGATACGCAGTATTTT. Translation: CASSGDTSTDTQYF.